This T cell receptor beta chain was profiled in a study of T cells in Graves' hyperthyroidism and ophthalmopathy. Study-wide points: Appearing also in blood were most of the thyroid clonotypes expanded above 0.001.

Newly diagnosed patients aged 18 to 65 had hyperthyroidism of under 2 months' duration. About this clonotype: As yet, its antigen is unknown.

TCR beta CDR3 regions were amplified from RNA transcripts. A set of HTBI primers served as the primers for a first-round RT-PCR of the TCR CDR3. TCRdb analysed the multiplex PCR reads with MiXCR anew, one entry per CDR3 protein. The sample yields under 800,000 distinct CDR3 sequences, 11% to 15% seen once. Germline V gives CDR1 MDHEN, CDR2 SYDVKM. The trim removed 8 bases at V and 4 bases at J, leaving 13 bases unmatched. There are 17 residues in the CDR3. The J gene is TRBJ2-5, the V gene TRBV28, with 13 nucleotides matching TRBD2. The sequence was collected from a woman in her late teens or twenties with Graves' hyperthyroidism. The specimen sequenced was blood. CDR3 in amino acids: CASSLGGTSGNGETQYF. The CDR3 bases are TGTGCCAGCTCCTTAGGAGGGACTAGCGGGAATGGAGAGACCCAGTACTTC.